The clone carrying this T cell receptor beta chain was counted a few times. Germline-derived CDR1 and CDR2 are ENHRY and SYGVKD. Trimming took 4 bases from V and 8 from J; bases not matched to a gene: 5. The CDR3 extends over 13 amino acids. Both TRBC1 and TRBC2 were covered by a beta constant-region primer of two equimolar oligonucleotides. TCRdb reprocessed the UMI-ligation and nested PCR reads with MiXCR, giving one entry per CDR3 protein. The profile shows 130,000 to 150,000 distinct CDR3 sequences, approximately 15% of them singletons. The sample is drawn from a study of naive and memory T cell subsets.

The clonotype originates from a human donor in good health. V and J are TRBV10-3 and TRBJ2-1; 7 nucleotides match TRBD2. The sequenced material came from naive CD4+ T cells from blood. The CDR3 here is CAISVTSLDEQFF. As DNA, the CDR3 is TGTGCCATCAGTGTGACTAGCCTCGATGAGCAGTTCTTC.